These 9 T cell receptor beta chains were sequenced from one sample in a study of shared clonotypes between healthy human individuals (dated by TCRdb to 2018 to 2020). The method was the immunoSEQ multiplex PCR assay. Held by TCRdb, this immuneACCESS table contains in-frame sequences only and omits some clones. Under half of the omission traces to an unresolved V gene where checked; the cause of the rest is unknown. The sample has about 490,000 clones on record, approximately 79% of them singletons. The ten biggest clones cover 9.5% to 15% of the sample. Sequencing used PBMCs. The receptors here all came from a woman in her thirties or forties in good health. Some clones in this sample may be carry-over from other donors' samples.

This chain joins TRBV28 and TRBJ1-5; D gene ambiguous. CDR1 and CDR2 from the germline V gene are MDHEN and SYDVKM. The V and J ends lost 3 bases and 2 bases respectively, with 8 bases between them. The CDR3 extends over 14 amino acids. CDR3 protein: CASSFSQRNQPQHF. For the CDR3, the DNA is TGTGCCAGCAGTTTTTCCCAACGCAATCAGCCCCAGCATTTT.

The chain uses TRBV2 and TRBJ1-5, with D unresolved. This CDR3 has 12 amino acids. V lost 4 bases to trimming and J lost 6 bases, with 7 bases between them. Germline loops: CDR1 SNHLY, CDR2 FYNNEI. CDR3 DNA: TGTGCCAGCAGTGTCAGGATTCAGCCCCAGCATTTT. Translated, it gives CASSVRIQPQHF. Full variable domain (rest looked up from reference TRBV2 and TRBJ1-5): EPEVTQTPSHQVTQMGQEVILRCVPISNHLYFYWYRQILGQKVEFLVSFYNNEISEKSEIFDDQFSVERPDGSNFTLKIRSTKLEDSAMYFCASSVRIQPQHFGDGTRLSIL.

CDR3 protein: CASTRTSTGELFF. Here the CDR3 DNA reads TGTGCCTCCACCCGGACTAGCACCGGGGAGCTGTTTTTT. The chain carries TRBV30 and TRBJ2-2, with 7 bases identical to TRBD2. The CDR3 is 13 residues long. Looked up from germline, CDR1 is GTSNPN and CDR2 is SVGIG (reference sequence). V gave up 7 bases and J gave up 4 bases; unmatched junction bases: 6.

The CDR3 DNA reads TGTGCCAGCAGCGTAGCCCGCATTAAGAACTATGGCTACACCTTC. Protein: CASSVARIKNYGYTF. This sequence joins TRBV9 and TRBJ1-2; D unresolved. CDR1 and CDR2 from the germline V gene are SGDLS and YYNGEE. Trimming pared 0 bases from V and 2 bases from J, leaving 11 bases between. This CDR3 is built from 15 residues. Together with reference TRBV9 and TRBJ1-2, the CDR3 gives the full variable domain: DSGVTQTPKHLITATGQRVTLRCSPRSGDLSVYWYQQSLDQGLQFLIQYYNGEERAKGNILERFSAQQFPDLHSELNLSSLELGDSALYFCASSVARIKNYGYTFGSGTRLTVV.

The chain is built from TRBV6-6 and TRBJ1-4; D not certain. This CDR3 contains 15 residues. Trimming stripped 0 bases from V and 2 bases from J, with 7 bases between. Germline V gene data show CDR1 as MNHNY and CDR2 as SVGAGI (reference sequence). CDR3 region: CASSYSGRTNEKLFF. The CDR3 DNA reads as TGTGCCAGCAGTTACTCGGGGAGGACTAATGAAAAACTGTTTTTT.

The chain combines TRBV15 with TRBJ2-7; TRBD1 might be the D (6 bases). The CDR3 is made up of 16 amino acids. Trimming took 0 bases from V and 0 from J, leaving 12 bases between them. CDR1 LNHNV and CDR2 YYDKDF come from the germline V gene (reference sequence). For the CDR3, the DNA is TGTGCCACCAGCAGAGACCGGGACACCCTCTCCTACGAGCAGTACTTC. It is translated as CATSRDRDTLSYEQYF.

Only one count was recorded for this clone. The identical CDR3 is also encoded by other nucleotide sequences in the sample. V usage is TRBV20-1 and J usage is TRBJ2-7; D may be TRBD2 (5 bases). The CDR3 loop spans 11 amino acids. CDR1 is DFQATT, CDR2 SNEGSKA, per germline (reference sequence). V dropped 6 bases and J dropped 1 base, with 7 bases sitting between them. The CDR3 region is CSAKRSYEQYF. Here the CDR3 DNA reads TGCAGTGCAAAGCGGTCCTACGAGCAGTACTTC.

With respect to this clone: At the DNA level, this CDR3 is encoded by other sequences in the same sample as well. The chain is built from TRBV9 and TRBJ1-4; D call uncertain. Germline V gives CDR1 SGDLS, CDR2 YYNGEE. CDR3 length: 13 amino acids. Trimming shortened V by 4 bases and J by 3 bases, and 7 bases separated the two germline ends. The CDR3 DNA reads TGTGCCAGCAGCCGCGGGCCTAATGAAAAACTGTTTTTT. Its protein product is CASSRGPNEKLFF. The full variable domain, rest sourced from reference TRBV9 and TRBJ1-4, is DSGVTQTPKHLITATGQRVTLRCSPRSGDLSVYWYQQSLDQGLQFLIQYYNGEERAKGNILERFSAQQFPDLHSELNLSSLELGDSALYFCASSRGPNEKLFFGSGTQLSVL.

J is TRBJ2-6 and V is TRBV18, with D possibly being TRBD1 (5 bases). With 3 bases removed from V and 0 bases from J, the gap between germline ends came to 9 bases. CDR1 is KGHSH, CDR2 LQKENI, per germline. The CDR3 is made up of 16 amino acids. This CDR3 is CASSPNQGSGANVLTF. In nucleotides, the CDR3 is TGTGCCAGCTCACCTAATCAGGGCTCTGGGGCCAACGTCCTGACTTTC.